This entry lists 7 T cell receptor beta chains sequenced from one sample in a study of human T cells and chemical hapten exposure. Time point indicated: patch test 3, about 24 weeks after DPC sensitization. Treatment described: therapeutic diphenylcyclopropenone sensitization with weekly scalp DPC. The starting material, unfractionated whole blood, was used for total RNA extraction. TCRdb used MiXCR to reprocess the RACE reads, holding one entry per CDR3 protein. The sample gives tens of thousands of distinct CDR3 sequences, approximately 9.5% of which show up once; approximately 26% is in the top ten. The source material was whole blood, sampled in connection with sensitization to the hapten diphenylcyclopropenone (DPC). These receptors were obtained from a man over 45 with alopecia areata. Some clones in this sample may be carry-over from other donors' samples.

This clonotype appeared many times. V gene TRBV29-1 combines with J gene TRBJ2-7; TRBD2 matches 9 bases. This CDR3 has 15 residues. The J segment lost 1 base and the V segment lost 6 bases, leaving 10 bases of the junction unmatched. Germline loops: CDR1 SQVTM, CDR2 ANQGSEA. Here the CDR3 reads CSVTGLAGLSYEQYF. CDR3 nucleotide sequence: TGCAGCGTGACCGGGCTAGCGGGACTTTCCTACGAGCAGTACTTC.

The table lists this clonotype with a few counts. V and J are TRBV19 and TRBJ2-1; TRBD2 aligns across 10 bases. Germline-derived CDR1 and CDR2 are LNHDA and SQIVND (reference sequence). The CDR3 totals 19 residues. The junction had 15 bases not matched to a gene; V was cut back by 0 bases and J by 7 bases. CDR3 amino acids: CASSIDLMWLAGAWNEQFF. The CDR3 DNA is TGTGCCAGTAGTATAGATCTTATGTGGCTAGCGGGAGCCTGGAATGAGCAGTTCTTC.

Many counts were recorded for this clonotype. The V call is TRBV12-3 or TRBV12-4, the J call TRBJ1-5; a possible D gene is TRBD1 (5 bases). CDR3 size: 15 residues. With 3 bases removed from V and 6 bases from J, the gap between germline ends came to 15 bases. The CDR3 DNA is TGTGCCAGCAGTTTTCTGGAGGGGCTGGGTCAGCCCCAGCATTTT. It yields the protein CASSFLEGLGQPQHF.

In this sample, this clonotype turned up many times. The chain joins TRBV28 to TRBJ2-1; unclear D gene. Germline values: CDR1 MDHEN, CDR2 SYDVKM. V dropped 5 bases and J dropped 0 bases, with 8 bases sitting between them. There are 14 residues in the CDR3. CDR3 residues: CASSPTVSYNEQFF. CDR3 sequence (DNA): TGTGCCAGCAGTCCCACCGTCTCCTACAATGAGCAGTTCTTC.

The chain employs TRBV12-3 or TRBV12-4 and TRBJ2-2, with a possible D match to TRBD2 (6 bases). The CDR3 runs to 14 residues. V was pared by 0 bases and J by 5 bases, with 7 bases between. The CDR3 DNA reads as TGTGCCAGCAGTTTAGCGGGAGGAACCGGGGAGCTGTTTTTT. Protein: CASSLAGGTGELFF.

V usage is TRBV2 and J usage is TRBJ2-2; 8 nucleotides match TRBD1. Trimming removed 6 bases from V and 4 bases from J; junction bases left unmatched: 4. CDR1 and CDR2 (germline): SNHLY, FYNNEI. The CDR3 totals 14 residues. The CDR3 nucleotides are TGTGCCAGCAGGAAACAGGGGGTCACCGGGGAGCTGTTTTTT. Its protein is CASRKQGVTGELFF.

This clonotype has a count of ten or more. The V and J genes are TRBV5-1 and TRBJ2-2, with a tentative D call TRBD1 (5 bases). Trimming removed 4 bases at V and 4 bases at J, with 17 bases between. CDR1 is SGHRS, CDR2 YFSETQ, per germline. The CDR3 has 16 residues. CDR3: CASSPPGLKATGELFF. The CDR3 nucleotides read TGCGCCAGCAGCCCCCCAGGGCTAAAAGCCACCGGGGAGCTGTTTTTT.